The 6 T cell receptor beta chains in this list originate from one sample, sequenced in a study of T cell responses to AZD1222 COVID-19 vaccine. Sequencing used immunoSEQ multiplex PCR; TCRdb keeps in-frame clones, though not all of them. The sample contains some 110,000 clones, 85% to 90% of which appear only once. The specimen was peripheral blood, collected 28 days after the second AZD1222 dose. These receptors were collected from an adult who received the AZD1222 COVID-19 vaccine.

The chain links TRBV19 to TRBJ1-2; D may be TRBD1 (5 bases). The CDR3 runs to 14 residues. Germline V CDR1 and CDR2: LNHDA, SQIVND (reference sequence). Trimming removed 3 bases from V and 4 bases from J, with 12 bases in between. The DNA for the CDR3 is TGTGCCAGTAGTATTCAGGGAGGTGGCTATGGCTACACCTTC. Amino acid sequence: CASSIQGGGYGYTF.

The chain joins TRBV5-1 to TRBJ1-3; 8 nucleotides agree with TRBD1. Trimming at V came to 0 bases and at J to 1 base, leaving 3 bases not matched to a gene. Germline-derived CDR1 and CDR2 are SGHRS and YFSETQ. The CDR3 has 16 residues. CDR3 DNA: TGCGCCAGCAGCTTGGTAACAGGGGGTTCTGGAAACACCATATATTTT. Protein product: CASSLVTGGSGNTIYF.

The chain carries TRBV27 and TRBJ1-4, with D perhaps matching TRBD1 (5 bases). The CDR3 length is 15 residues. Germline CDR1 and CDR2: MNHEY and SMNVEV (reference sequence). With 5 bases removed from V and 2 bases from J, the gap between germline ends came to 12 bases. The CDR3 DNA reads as TGTGCCAGCAGTCTTCTCAGGGACACTAATGAAAAACTGTTTTTT. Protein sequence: CASSLLRDTNEKLFF.

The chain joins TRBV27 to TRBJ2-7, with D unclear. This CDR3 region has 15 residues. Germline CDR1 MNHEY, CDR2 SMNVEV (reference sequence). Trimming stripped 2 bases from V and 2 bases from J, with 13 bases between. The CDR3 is CASSLARIGAYEQYF. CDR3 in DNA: TGTGCCAGCAGTTTAGCCCGAATTGGAGCCTACGAGCAGTACTTC.

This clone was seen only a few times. The chain's CDR3 is CASSGTGATAQQYF. CDR3 in DNA: TGTGCCAGCAGCGGCACAGGGGCGACGGCTCAGCAGTACTTC. The rearrangement links TRBV7-2 to TRBJ2-7, with 7 bases aligning to TRBD1. Germline assignment: CDR1 SGHTA and CDR2 FQGNSA. This CDR3 has 14 amino acids. V gave up 5 bases and J gave up 8 bases; unmatched junction bases: 12. Complete variable domain (other parts from reference TRBV7-2 and TRBJ2-7): GAGVSQSPSNKVTEKGKDVELRCDPISGHTALYWYRQSLGQGLEFLIYFQGNSAPDKSGLPSDRFSAERTGGSVSTLTIQRTQQEDSAVYLCASSGTGATAQQYFGPGTRLTVT.

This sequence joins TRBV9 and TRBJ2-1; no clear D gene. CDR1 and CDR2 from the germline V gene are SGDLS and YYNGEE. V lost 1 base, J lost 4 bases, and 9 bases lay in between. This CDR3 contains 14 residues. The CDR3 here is CASSVSTGYNEQFF. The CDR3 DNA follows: TGTGCCAGCAGCGTATCGACTGGGTACAATGAGCAGTTCTTC.